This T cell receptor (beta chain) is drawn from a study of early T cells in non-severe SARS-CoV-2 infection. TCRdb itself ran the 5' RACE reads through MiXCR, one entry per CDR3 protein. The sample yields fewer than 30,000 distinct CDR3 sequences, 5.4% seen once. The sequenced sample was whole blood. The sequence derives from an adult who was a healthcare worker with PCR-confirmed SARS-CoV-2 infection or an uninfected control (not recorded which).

CDR3 nucleotides: TGCAGCGTTGAAGGCAACCTACGTCTTGATGAGCAGTTCTTC. Amino acids: CSVEGNLRLDEQFF. The genes are TRBV29-1 and TRBJ2-1; unclear D gene. Trimming removed 1 base from V and 8 bases from J, with 15 bases in between. Germline CDR1 and CDR2: SQVTM and ANQGSEA. This CDR3 is built from 14 residues.